The rows below give T cell receptor beta chains drawn from one sample of a study of T and B cells in COVID-19 patients. TCRdb re-analysed the multiplex PCR reads in MiXCR, keeping a single row per CDR3 protein. The sample shows around 10,000 distinct CDR3 sequences, roughly 35% of them seen only once. The sequenced sample was blood. The origin of the receptors is a human donor with active COVID-19. Each CDR3 is given with its conserved first and last residue. The size entry is marked missing in some rows and otherwise reads once, few, many or a size class.

V	J	size	CDR3
TRBV19	TRBJ1-5	NA	CASRTQGANNQPQHF
TRBV6-5	TRBJ2-7	NA	CASTPTSGLYEQYF
TRBV27	TRBJ1-1	few	CASSSFANTEAFF
TRBV6-2/TRBV6-3	TRBJ2-2	NA	CASRPGQNTGELFF
TRBV19	TRBJ1-1	few	CASSIEMNTEAFF
TRBV10-3	TRBJ1-6	NA	CAISESGQGSSPLHF
TRBV10-3	TRBJ2-1	NA	CATLTSGANNEQFF
TRBV18	TRBJ2-1	NA	CASSLLAGGDNEQFF
TRBV15	TRBJ2-7	few	CATSRDPGAYEQYF
TRBV27	TRBJ2-7	few	CASSDGESWGYEQYF
TRBV12-3/TRBV12-4	TRBJ1-6	NA	CASRLGGQTVHF
TRBV5-4	TRBJ2-3	NA	CADSLSGGGTDTQYF
TRBV14	TRBJ1-1	NA	CASSPGTGNTEAFF
TRBV11-3	TRBJ2-1	few	CASSLTSGSFNEQFF
TRBV29-1	TRBJ2-7	medium-sized	CSVEWTGGGSYEQYF
TRBV7-6	TRBJ2-3	NA	CASSLGTGTGLSTDTQYF
TRBV12-3/TRBV12-4	TRBJ2-7	NA	CASSQQGHEQYF
TRBV7-6	TRBJ1-1	NA	CASSLSGREAFF
TRBV29-1	TRBJ2-7	medium-sized	CSVRGGPYEQYF
TRBV19	TRBJ1-5	NA	CASSLTVNQPQHF
TRBV5-4	TRBJ1-4	NA	CSSSPQGGEKLFF
TRBV19	TRBJ2-6	medium-sized	CASSIADSGANVLTF
TRBV6-5	TRBJ2-1	few	CASSKTGGPYNEQFF
TRBV6-5	TRBJ1-2	NA	CASSQTANYGYTF
TRBV19	TRBJ2-5	NA	CASSETVTQETQYF
TRBV6-2/TRBV6-3	TRBJ2-4	NA	CASSPPWGQGAKNIQYF
TRBV12-3/TRBV12-4	TRBJ2-7	NA	CASSPGQARQGAEQYF
TRBV19	TRBJ1-5	few	CASTTLSIHEEPQHF
TRBV27	TRBJ2-7	few	CASSSSRGPYEQYF
TRBV12-3/TRBV12-4	TRBJ2-7	few	CASSSHVGLAGGGGEQYF
TRBV30	TRBJ1-3	NA	CAFSRGSGNTIYF
TRBV6-5	TRBJ1-3	NA	CASTPTGAGNTIYF
TRBV6-6	TRBJ2-3	NA	CASSYSLAGDGTDTQYF
TRBV18	TRBJ2-1	few	CASSPREKEEFF
TRBV7-9	TRBJ2-3	few	CASSPDLTDTQYF
TRBV19	TRBJ1-3	NA	CASSLTASSGNTIYF
TRBV18	TRBJ2-7	NA	CASSPQGAGVYEQYF
TRBV29-1	TRBJ2-1	NA	CSVTLLPGQGAGGSYNEQFF
TRBV19	TRBJ1-1	NA	CASKEGTLEAFF
TRBV5-4	TRBJ1-1	few	CASSLDGTEAFF
TRBV6-5	TRBJ2-1	NA	CASSYGVALYNEQFF
TRBV6-5	TRBJ1-1	NA	CASITGQGNSEAFF
TRBV6-6	TRBJ1-6	once	CASSKGGTGVAGAESPLHF
TRBV15	TRBJ1-4	NA	CATQEGDTRNEKLFF
TRBV10-3	TRBJ2-5	few	CAISPTGQETQYF
TRBV19	TRBJ1-2	NA	CASSVTGGNGYTF
TRBV5-4	TRBJ2-3	few	CASTLSSATDTQYF
TRBV18	TRBJ2-1	few	CASSPQRGANEQFF
TRBV6-2/TRBV6-3	TRBJ1-1	NA	CASSRGTGSLNTEAFF
TRBV6-2/TRBV6-3	TRBJ1-1	NA	CASKANTEAFF
TRBV6-5	TRBJ2-7	few	CASNRDAVTYEQYF
TRBV11-3	TRBJ2-5	NA	CASSLGLAGGPREETQYF
TRBV11-3	TRBJ2-1	NA	CASSLVLGDRGYNEQFF
TRBV7-9	TRBJ1-3	NA	CAPAGTRNTIYF
TRBV5-6	TRBJ1-2	NA	CASRGPRTGGGGYTF
TRBV5-6	TRBJ2-5	NA	CASSLLGTTQETQYF
TRBV30	TRBJ2-1	NA	CACFPDEQFF